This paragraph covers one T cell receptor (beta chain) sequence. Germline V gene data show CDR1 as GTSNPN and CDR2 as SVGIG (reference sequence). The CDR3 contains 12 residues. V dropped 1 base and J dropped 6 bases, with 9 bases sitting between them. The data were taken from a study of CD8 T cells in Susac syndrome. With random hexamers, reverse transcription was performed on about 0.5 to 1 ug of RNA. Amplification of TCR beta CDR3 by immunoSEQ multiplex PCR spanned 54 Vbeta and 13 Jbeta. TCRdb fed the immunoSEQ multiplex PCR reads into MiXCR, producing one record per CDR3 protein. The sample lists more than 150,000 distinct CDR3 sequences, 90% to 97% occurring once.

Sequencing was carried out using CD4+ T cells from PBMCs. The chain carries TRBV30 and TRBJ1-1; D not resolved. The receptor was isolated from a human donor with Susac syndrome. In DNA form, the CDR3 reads TGTGCCTGGAGTGCCACCTTGGCTGAAGCTTTCTTT. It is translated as CAWSATLAEAFF.